This is a list of T cell receptor beta chains from one sample in a study of lymphopenia after photon versus proton radiotherapy. Method: immunoSEQ multiplex PCR; TCRdb's copy keeps in-frame clones and lacks some. The sample contains 45,000 to 65,000 clones, approximately 92% of which appear only once. The material was peripheral blood, obtained from a patient treated with photon-based radiotherapy. The origin of the receptors is a woman aged 40 to 50 with cholangiocarcinoma. The CDR3 runs from the conserved cysteine through the conserved F or W. The order of the fields is J gene, D gene, clone size, V gene, CDR3 protein, CDR3 DNA. A D gene is named only where the DNA matches it firmly. Clone size is not always given. Where it is, it says once, few, many or a class for expanded clones.

j_gene: TRBJ1-6
d_gene: NA
abundance: NA
v_gene: TRBV9
CDR3aa: CASSPQSDRVTSPLHF
CDR3nt: TGTGCCAGCAGCCCTCAGTCCGATAGAGTCACTTCACCCCTCCACTTT

j_gene: TRBJ2-7
d_gene: NA
abundance: NA
v_gene: TRBV5-1
CDR3aa: CASSLSGELGEQYF
CDR3nt: TGCGCCAGCAGCTTGTCGGGGGAACTTGGAGAGCAGTACTTC

j_gene: TRBJ1-4
d_gene: TRBD1
abundance: NA
v_gene: TRBV2
CDR3aa: CASSGDRANEKLFF
CDR3nt: TGTGCCAGCAGTGGGGACAGGGCTAATGAAAAACTGTTTTTT

j_gene: TRBJ1-1
d_gene: TRBD1
abundance: once
v_gene: TRBV6-5
CDR3aa: CASSRDREAFF
CDR3nt: TGTGCCAGCAGTAGGGACAGGGAAGCTTTCTTT

j_gene: TRBJ2-7
d_gene: NA
abundance: NA
v_gene: TRBV5-4
CDR3aa: CATQDRVLSYEQYF
CDR3nt: TGTGCCACACAAGATCGGGTACTCTCCTACGAGCAGTACTTC

j_gene: TRBJ2-5
d_gene: NA
abundance: NA
v_gene: TRBV5-8
CDR3aa: CASSPWAAGVETQYF
CDR3nt: TGTGCCAGCAGCCCTTGGGCTGCCGGGGTAGAGACCCAGTACTTC

j_gene: TRBJ1-2
d_gene: NA
abundance: NA
v_gene: TRBV6-6
CDR3aa: CASSPQDSSGYTF
CDR3nt: TGTGCCAGCAGTCCCCAGGACAGTTCTGGCTACACCTTC

j_gene: TRBJ1-6
d_gene: NA
abundance: NA
v_gene: TRBV5-4
CDR3aa: CASQRQSGVQNSPLHF
CDR3nt: TGTGCCAGTCAACGACAGTCAGGGGTCCAAAATTCACCCCTCCACTTT

j_gene: TRBJ1-6
d_gene: NA
abundance: NA
v_gene: TRBV6-5
CDR3aa: CASSYATYNSPLHF
CDR3nt: TGTGCCAGCAGTTACGCTACTTATAATTCACCCCTCCACTTT

j_gene: TRBJ2-7
d_gene: NA
abundance: NA
v_gene: TRBV10-1
CDR3aa: CASSDNYEQYF
CDR3nt: TGCGCCAGCAGTGATAATTACGAGCAGTACTTC

j_gene: TRBJ1-6
d_gene: NA
abundance: few
v_gene: TRBV5-6
CDR3aa: CASSLVTNSPLHF
CDR3nt: TGTGCCAGCAGCTTGGTGACTAATTCACCCCTCCACTTT

j_gene: TRBJ2-1
d_gene: TRBD2
abundance: NA
v_gene: TRBV27
CDR3aa: CASSFVASGKTSYNEQFF
CDR3nt: TGTGCCAGCAGTTTTGTCGCTAGCGGGAAGACCTCCTACAATGAGCAGTTCTTC

j_gene: TRBJ2-3
d_gene: TRBD2
abundance: NA
v_gene: TRBV2
CDR3aa: CASRQLSGIRADTQYF
CDR3nt: TGTGCCAGCAGGCAACTTAGCGGGATTCGGGCAGATACGCAGTATTTT

j_gene: TRBJ1-5
d_gene: NA
abundance: NA
v_gene: TRBV6-1
CDR3aa: CASGSNQPQHF
CDR3nt: TGTGCCAGCGGTTCTAATCAGCCCCAGCATTTT

j_gene: TRBJ1-1
d_gene: NA
abundance: NA
v_gene: TRBV29-1
CDR3aa: CSVARGSTEAFF
CDR3nt: TGCAGCGTGGCCCGAGGGAGCACTGAAGCTTTCTTT

j_gene: TRBJ2-2
d_gene: TRBD1
abundance: NA
v_gene: TRBV5-1
CDR3aa: CASMLQGANTGELFF
CDR3nt: TGCGCCAGCATGTTACAGGGGGCGAACACCGGGGAGCTGTTTTTT

j_gene: TRBJ2-1
d_gene: NA
abundance: NA
v_gene: TRBV2
CDR3aa: CAIRFSSYNEQFF
CDR3nt: TGTGCCATACGCTTTAGCTCCTACAATGAGCAGTTCTTC

j_gene: TRBJ2-7
d_gene: NA
abundance: NA
v_gene: TRBV28
CDR3aa: CASSLGSPGEQYF
CDR3nt: TGTGCCAGCAGTTTAGGGTCCCCCGGGGAGCAGTACTTC

j_gene: TRBJ1-2
d_gene: TRBD1
abundance: NA
v_gene: TRBV27
CDR3aa: CASSSRQGRNYGYTF
CDR3nt: TGTGCCAGCAGTTCCCGACAGGGAAGGAACTATGGCTACACCTTC

j_gene: TRBJ2-5
d_gene: TRBD2
abundance: NA
v_gene: TRBV5-1
CDR3aa: CASSIGLAGNRETQYF
CDR3nt: TGCGCCAGCAGCATAGGACTAGCGGGGAATCGAGAGACCCAGTACTTC

j_gene: TRBJ2-7
d_gene: NA
abundance: once
v_gene: TRBV19
CDR3aa: CASSLYSFPYEQYF
CDR3nt: TGTGCCAGTAGTTTGTATAGCTTTCCTTACGAGCAGTACTTC

j_gene: TRBJ2-1
d_gene: TRBD1
abundance: NA
v_gene: TRBV11-1
CDR3aa: CASSLATGGLRNEQFF
CDR3nt: TGTGCCAGCAGCTTAGCCACAGGGGGTCTCCGGAATGAGCAGTTCTTC

j_gene: TRBJ1-1
d_gene: NA
abundance: NA
v_gene: TRBV6-6
CDR3aa: CASRVEGRDTEAFF
CDR3nt: TGTGCCAGCAGGGTAGAGGGGCGGGACACTGAAGCTTTCTTT